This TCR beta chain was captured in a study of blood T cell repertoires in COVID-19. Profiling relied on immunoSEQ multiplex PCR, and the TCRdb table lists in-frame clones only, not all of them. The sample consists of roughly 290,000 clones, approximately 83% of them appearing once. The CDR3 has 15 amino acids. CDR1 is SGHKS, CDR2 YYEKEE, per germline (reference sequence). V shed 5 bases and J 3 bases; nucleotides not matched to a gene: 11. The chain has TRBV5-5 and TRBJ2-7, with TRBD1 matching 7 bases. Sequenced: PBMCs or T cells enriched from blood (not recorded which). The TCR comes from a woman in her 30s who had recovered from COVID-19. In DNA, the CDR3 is TGTGCCAGCAGATTACAGGGGAATACTTACTACGAGCAGTACTTC. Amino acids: CASRLQGNTYYEQYF. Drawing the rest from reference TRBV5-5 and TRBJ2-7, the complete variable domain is DAGVTQSPTHLIKTRGQQVTLRCSPISGHKSVSWYQQVLGQGPQFIFQYYEKEERGRGNFPDRFSARQFPNYSSELNVNALLLGDSALYLCASRLQGNTYYEQYFGPGTRLTVT.